Listed here are 26 T cell receptor beta chains from one sample, sequenced in a study of shared clonotypes between healthy human individuals. TCRdb's copy holds only in-frame clones and misses some; the assay was immunoSEQ multiplex PCR. This sample has 800,000 to 1,200,000 clones, with approximately 80% found just once. Sequencing was done on a sample of memory CD4+ T cells from PBMCs. Described subset: CD45RA-negative fraction. The source of these receptors is a man between 18 and 35 years old in good health. Some clones in this sample may be carry-over from other donors' samples.

The chain carries TRBV14 and TRBJ2-1; tentatively, D is TRBD1 or TRBD2 (5 bases each). Germline CDR1 and CDR2: SGHDN and FVKESK. The germline V and J ends were trimmed by 2 bases and 0 bases, with 14 bases remaining between them. The CDR3 contains 17 residues. CDR3 sequence: CASSQSGRAGSYNEQFF. The CDR3 DNA follows: TGTGCCAGCAGCCAATCAGGGCGGGCGGGCTCCTACAATGAGCAGTTCTTC.

The chain uses TRBV28 and TRBJ1-2; 8 bases map to TRBD1. With V trimmed by 11 bases and J by 7 bases, 12 bases remained unmatched. This CDR3 comprises 13 residues. Germline values: CDR1 MDHEN, CDR2 SYDVKM. The DNA of the CDR3 is TGTGCCGTTTCCCCGGACAGGGTTATTGGCTACACCTTC. Its translation is CAVSPDRVIGYTF.

The rearrangement uses TRBV27 and TRBJ2-5; the match to TRBD2 covers 12 bases. CDR3 length equals 13 residues. The V segment lost 6 bases and the J segment 4 bases; nucleotides outside the gene matches: 0. Germline-derived CDR1 and CDR2 are MNHEY and SMNVEV (reference sequence). CDR3 residues: CASRGLAGETQYF. Written as DNA, the CDR3 is TGTGCCAGCAGGGGACTAGCGGGAGAGACCCAGTACTTC.

The CDR3 bases are TGTGCCAGCAGGGCATCCACAGGGACTGAAAAACTGTTTTTT. As protein: CASRASTGTEKLFF. The chain couples TRBV6-5 to TRBJ1-4; D perhaps matches TRBD1 (6 bases). Trimming left V 6 bases short and J 7 bases short, with 15 bases between. CDR1 is MNHEY and CDR2 is SVGAGI in the germline V gene. The CDR3 totals 14 residues.

The chain combines TRBV6-5 with TRBJ1-1, with unresolved D. The CDR3 runs 16 residues. Trimming left V 2 bases short and J 0 bases short, with 13 bases between. Looked up from germline, CDR1 is MNHEY and CDR2 is SVGAGI. CDR3 nucleotide sequence: TGTGCCAGCAGTTACCGGCTATCCGGGATGAACACTGAAGCTTTCTTT. Residues: CASSYRLSGMNTEAFF.

The chain employs TRBV7-2 and TRBJ2-7; maybe TRBD1 (5 bases). Germline CDR1 SGHTA, CDR2 FQGNSA. V lost 1 base to trimming and J lost 3 bases, with 16 bases between them. The CDR3 is 16 residues long. The DNA of the CDR3 is TGTGCCAGCAGCTTAGTAGGTCGGACACATAACTACGAGCAGTACTTC. Amino acid sequence: CASSLVGRTHNYEQYF.

V gene TRBV6-4 combines with J gene TRBJ2-1; tentatively, D is TRBD1 or TRBD2 (6 bases each). Trimming left V 4 bases short and J 0 bases short, with 10 bases between. This CDR3 region has 15 residues. CDR1 is MRHNA, CDR2 SNTAGT, per germline. The CDR3 bases are TGTGCCAGCAGTGCGGAGGGGGGCTCCTACAATGAGCAGTTCTTC. Translated, it gives CASSAEGGSYNEQFF.

The chain joins TRBV4-1 to TRBJ2-5, with TRBD2 matching over 15 bases. The CDR3 is 18 amino acids. J lost 5 bases, V lost 1 base, and 8 bases had no gene match. CDR1 MGHRA and CDR2 YSYEKL come from the germline V gene. The CDR3 bases are TGCGCCAGCAGCCAAGGGACTAGCGGGAGGGCCTTGGGGGAGACCCAGTACTTC. Protein sequence: CASSQGTSGRALGETQYF.

The J gene is TRBJ1-5, the V gene TRBV6-1; no definite D call. Germline loops: CDR1 MNHNS, CDR2 SASEGT. The V end lost 0 bases, the J end lost 5 bases, and 14 bases lay between the germline ends. The CDR3 covers 16 residues. The CDR3 reads CASSEAQLRADQPQHF. The CDR3 DNA sequence: TGTGCCAGCAGTGAAGCGCAACTGAGAGCTGATCAGCCCCAGCATTTT.

The chain links TRBV15 to TRBJ2-5; possible D gene TRBD2, 7 bases. Trimming pared 1 base from V and 5 bases from J, leaving 35 bases between. CDR3 size: 22 residues. Germline lookup yields CDR1 LNHNV and CDR2 YYDKDF (reference sequence). CDR3 in DNA: TGTGCCACCAGCAGAGGTCTTTCGGCAAATCATTTCCTTATACAGGGAGGGGAGACCCAGTACTTC. Its protein product is CATSRGLSANHFLIQGGETQYF.

This chain links TRBV19 with TRBJ1-1, with D possibly TRBD1 on 6 matching bases. The CDR3 covers 14 residues. V was shortened by 3 bases and J by 5 bases, with 13 bases between the two germline ends. Germline-derived CDR1 and CDR2 are LNHDA and SQIVND (reference sequence). The CDR3 DNA is TGTGCCAGTAGTATGGGGGGCGGAGGAACTGAAGCTTTCTTT. This sequence encodes CASSMGGGGTEAFF. The full variable domain, completed using reference TRBV19 and TRBJ1-1, is DGGITQSPKYLFRKEGQNVTLSCEQNLNHDAMYWYRQDPGQGLRLIYYSQIVNDFQKGDIAEGYSVSREKKESFPLTVTSAQKNPTAFYLCASSMGGGGTEAFFGQGTRLTVV.

This chain uses TRBV10-2 with TRBJ2-7, with 10 bases aligning to TRBD1. The CDR3 is 17 amino acids. The trim removed 3 bases at V and 0 bases at J, leaving 8 bases unmatched. The germline V gene has CDR1 WSHSY and CDR2 SAAADI. CDR3 loop: CASSDLLRDRGSYEQYF. The CDR3 DNA is TGCGCCAGCAGTGACCTCCTCCGGGACAGGGGCTCCTACGAGCAGTACTTC.

The V and J genes are TRBV28 and TRBJ2-7; TRBD1 agrees at 7 bases. V dropped 4 bases and J dropped 0; count of bases not matched to a gene: 9. In germline, CDR1 is MDHEN, CDR2 SYDVKM. The CDR3 extends over 16 amino acids. The CDR3 reads CASSWGQLLSSYEQYF. The DNA for the CDR3 is TGTGCCAGCAGTTGGGGACAGTTGCTGAGCTCCTACGAGCAGTACTTC.

The chain links TRBV6-1 to TRBJ2-5; D may be TRBD2 (5 bases). The germline V gene has CDR1 MNHNS and CDR2 SASEGT. The ends were cut back, 4 bases at V and 5 bases at J, with 14 bases in the middle. The CDR3 runs 14 residues. The CDR3: CASSARGSRETQYF. DNA of the CDR3: TGTGCCAGCAGTGCTCGAGGGAGCCGGGAGACCCAGTACTTC.

The V call is TRBV19, the J call TRBJ2-1; the D is unclear. The CDR3 is made up of 14 amino acids. V was clipped by 10 bases and J by 3 bases, with 16 bases between them. Germline V gene data show CDR1 as LNHDA and CDR2 as SQIVND (reference sequence). The CDR3 spells CATSKRDGYNEQFF. Here the CDR3 DNA reads TGTGCCACGTCCAAGAGAGACGGCTACAATGAGCAGTTCTTC. Using reference TRBV19 and TRBJ2-1 for the parts outside the CDR3, the full variable domain is DGGITQSPKYLFRKEGQNVTLSCEQNLNHDAMYWYRQDPGQGLRLIYYSQIVNDFQKGDIAEGYSVSREKKESFPLTVTSAQKNPTAFYLCATSKRDGYNEQFFGPGTRLTVL.

As DNA, the CDR3 is TGTGCCAGCAGTGAAGCGATTGCAGGCGGGAGGGCCTTGGGCACAGATACGCAGTATTTT. Amino acid sequence: CASSEAIAGGRALGTDTQYF. V and J are TRBV6-1 and TRBJ2-3, with 9 bases matching TRBD2. Germline V gene data show CDR1 as MNHNS and CDR2 as SASEGT. V shed 0 bases, J shed 1 base, and the junction held 14 bases outside the gene matches. This CDR3 is built from 20 residues.

This chain joins TRBV10-1 and TRBJ2-1; the D is unclear. Germline V gene sequence: CDR1 WNHNN, CDR2 SYGVQD (reference sequence). Between the trimmed V and J ends, which lost 6 bases and 0 bases, there was a span of 15 bases. The length of the CDR3 is 16 residues. CDR3 sequence reads: CASRPKRGYSYNEQFF. The CDR3 nucleotides are TGCGCCAGCAGGCCGAAACGCGGATACTCCTACAATGAGCAGTTCTTC.

The J gene is TRBJ2-2, the V gene TRBV5-6, with 9 bases matching TRBD1. Germline V gene lookup returns CDR1 SGHDT and CDR2 YYEEEE. CDR3 size: 16 residues. With 4 bases clipped from V and 1 base from J, the junction kept 5 bases outside the gene matches. In DNA form, the CDR3 reads TGTGCCAGCAGCCGGCGGGGACAGGGGAACACCGGGGAGCTGTTTTTT. Its translation: CASSRRGQGNTGELFF. Combining the CDR3 with reference TRBV5-6 and TRBJ2-2 gives the whole variable domain DAGVTQSPTHLIKTRGQQVTLRCSPKSGHDTVSWYQQALGQGPQFIFQYYEEEERQRGNFPDRFSGHQFPNYSSELNVNALLLGDSALYLCASSRRGQGNTGELFFGEGSRLTVL.

The genes are TRBV23-1 and TRBJ2-7; TRBD2 aligns across 7 bases. TRBV23-1 is assigned to the ORF class and has an uncertain function. CDR3 length equals 19 residues. The J segment lost 4 bases and the V segment lost 6 bases, leaving 24 bases of the junction unmatched. CDR3 protein: CASSRGEGPAAPTGYEQYF. The CDR3 nucleotides are TGCGCCAGCAGCCGAGGGGAGGGCCCGGCGGCCCCCACGGGTTACGAGCAGTACTTC.

This clone was found a few times. The J gene is TRBJ2-1, the V gene TRBV10-3; D remains unclear. V lost 3 bases to trimming and J lost 4 bases, with 16 bases between them. Germline values: CDR1 ENHRY, CDR2 SYGVKD. This CDR3 region has 16 residues. CDR3 amino acids: CAISDRGVTSYNEQFF. CDR3 DNA sequence: TGTGCCATCAGTGACCGTGGGGTTACATCTTACAATGAGCAGTTCTTC.

The chain recombines TRBV29-1 with TRBJ1-1; D not certain. The CDR3 length is 14 residues. V lost 1 base, J lost 1 base, and 10 bases lay in between. CDR1 and CDR2 (germline): SQVTM, ANQGSEA. The CDR3 protein is CSVEGSRPNTEAFF. The CDR3, as DNA: TGCAGCGTTGAAGGGTCGCGGCCGAACACTGAAGCTTTCTTT.

This clone showed up just once. The chain uses TRBV7-2 and TRBJ1-2, with a possible D match to TRBD1 (5 bases). Germline lookup yields CDR1 SGHTA and CDR2 FQGNSA. V shed 5 bases and J shed 6 bases, with 13 bases lying between them. The CDR3 length is 13 residues. Written as DNA, the CDR3 is TGTGCCAGCAGCACCAGGGTATCGGATGGCTACACCTTC. Amino acid sequence: CASSTRVSDGYTF.

CDR3 DNA: TGTGCCAGCAGTTTCGACAGTAACTATGGCTACACCTTC. It yields the protein CASSFDSNYGYTF. The chain is built from TRBV28 and TRBJ1-2, with a possible D match to TRBD1 (5 bases). Germline V gene data show CDR1 as MDHEN and CDR2 as SYDVKM. V shed 3 bases and J shed 1 base, with 6 bases lying between them. This CDR3 comprises 13 residues.

The DNA of the CDR3 is TGTGCCAGCAGTACTACGGGAGCTGGAAACACCATATATTTT. This codes for CASSTTGAGNTIYF. This chain joins TRBV6-5 and TRBJ1-3; unclear D gene. Germline CDR1 and CDR2: MNHEY and SVGAGI. V lost 5 bases and J 2 bases, leaving 10 bases between the germline ends. The CDR3 runs 14 residues.

This clone turned up a few times. This chain uses TRBV15 with TRBJ1-1; 7 bases fit TRBD1. J was trimmed by 5 bases and V by 5 bases; bases with no gene match: 8. Germline V lookup: CDR1 LNHNV, CDR2 YYDKDF (reference sequence). CDR3 length: 14 residues. Here the CDR3 DNA reads TGTGCCACCAGCTACGTGCAGGGGGAAACTGAAGCTTTCTTT. This encodes CATSYVQGETEAFF.

As DNA, the CDR3 is TGTGCCAGCAGCGACTTATTTGGGACCACAGGGGACGAGCAGTACTTC. This translates into CASSDLFGTTGDEQYF. The chain has TRBV7-8 and TRBJ2-7, with 7 bases that match TRBD1. CDR1 is SGHVS and CDR2 is FQNEAQ in the germline V gene. Trimming at V came to 5 bases and at J to 5 bases, leaving 15 bases not matched to a gene. This CDR3 has 16 residues.